This paragraph reports one T cell receptor (beta chain). This specimen comes from a study of patients and donors after allogeneic stem cell transplantation. TCRdb itself ran the RT-PCR reads through MiXCR, one entry per CDR3 protein. The table includes some 200,000 distinct CDR3 sequences, 41% detected once. The CDR3 runs to 13 residues. V shed 6 bases and J shed 1 base, with 9 bases lying between them. Germline CDR1 reads MNHEY; CDR2 reads SMNVEV (reference sequence). V is TRBV27 and J is TRBJ1-1; possible D gene TRBD1, 5 bases. The clonotype was recovered from a human donor who was either an allogeneic HSCT recipient or a stem cell or donor lymphocyte infusion donor (not recorded which). It is not recorded whose cells these are; they may come from a transplant donor. The sequenced sample consisted of blood, either unsorted or a sorted T cell fraction (not recorded which). The CDR3 nucleotides read TGTGCCAGCAGAGGACATACGAACACTGAAGCTTTCTTT. Its protein is CASRGHTNTEAFF.